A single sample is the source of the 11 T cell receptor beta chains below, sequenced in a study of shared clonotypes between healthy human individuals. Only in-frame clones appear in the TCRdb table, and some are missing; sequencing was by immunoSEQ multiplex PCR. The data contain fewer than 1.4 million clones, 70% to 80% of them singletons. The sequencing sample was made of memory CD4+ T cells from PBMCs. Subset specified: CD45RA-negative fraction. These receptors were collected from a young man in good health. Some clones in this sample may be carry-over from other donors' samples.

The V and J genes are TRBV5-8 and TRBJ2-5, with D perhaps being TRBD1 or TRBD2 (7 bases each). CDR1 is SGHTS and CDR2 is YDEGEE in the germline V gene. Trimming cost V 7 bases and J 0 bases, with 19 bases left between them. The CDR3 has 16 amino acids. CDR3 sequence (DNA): TGTGCCAGCCGTAAGCGGGACAGAGGAAACCAAGAGACCCAGTACTTC. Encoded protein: CASRKRDRGNQETQYF.

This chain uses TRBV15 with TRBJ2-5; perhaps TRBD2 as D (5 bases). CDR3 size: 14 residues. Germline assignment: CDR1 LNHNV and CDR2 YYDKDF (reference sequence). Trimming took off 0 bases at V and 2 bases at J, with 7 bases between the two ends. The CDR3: CATSREERQETQYF. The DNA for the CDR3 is TGTGCCACCAGCAGAGAGGAGCGGCAAGAGACCCAGTACTTC. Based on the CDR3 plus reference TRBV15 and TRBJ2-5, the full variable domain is DAMVIQNPRYQVTQFGKPVTLSCSQTLNHNVMYWYQQKSSQAPKLLFHYYDKDFNNEADTPDNFQSRRPNTSFCFLDIRSPGLGDTAMYLCATSREERQETQYFGPGTRLLVL.

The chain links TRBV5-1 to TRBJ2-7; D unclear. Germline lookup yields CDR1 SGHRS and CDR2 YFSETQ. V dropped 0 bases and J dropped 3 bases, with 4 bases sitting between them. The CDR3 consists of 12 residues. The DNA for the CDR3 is TGCGCCAGCAGCTTGGGTCACTACGAGCAGTACTTC. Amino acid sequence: CASSLGHYEQYF. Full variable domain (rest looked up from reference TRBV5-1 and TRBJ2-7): KAGVTQTPRYLIKTRGQQVTLSCSPISGHRSVSWYQQTPGQGLQFLFEYFSETQRNKGNFPGRFSGRQFSNSRSEMNVSTLELGDSALYLCASSLGHYEQYFGPGTRLTVT.

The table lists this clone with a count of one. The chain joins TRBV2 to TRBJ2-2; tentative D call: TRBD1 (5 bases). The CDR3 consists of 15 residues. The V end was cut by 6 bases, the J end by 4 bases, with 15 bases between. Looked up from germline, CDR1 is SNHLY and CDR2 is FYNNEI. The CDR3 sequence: CASSQGPTGTGELFF. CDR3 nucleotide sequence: TGTGCCAGCAGCCAGGGTCCCACGGGCACCGGGGAGCTGTTTTTT.

The CDR3 here is CASSRAGGGQPQHF. The CDR3 nucleotides are TGTGCCAGCAGCCGTGCAGGGGGGGGACAGCCCCAGCATTTT. V gene TRBV7-8 combines with J gene TRBJ1-5, with 7 bases matching TRBD1. CDR3 size: 14 residues. Germline V gene lookup returns CDR1 SGHVS and CDR2 FQNEAQ. V was clipped by 5 bases and J by 7 bases; unmatched bases: 8.

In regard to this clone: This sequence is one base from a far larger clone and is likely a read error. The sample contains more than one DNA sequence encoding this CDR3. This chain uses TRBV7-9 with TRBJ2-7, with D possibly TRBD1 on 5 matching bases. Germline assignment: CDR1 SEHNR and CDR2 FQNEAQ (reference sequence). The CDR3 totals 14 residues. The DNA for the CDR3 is TGTGCCAGCAGCGCTACCCAGGGTCCCTATGAGCAGTACTTC. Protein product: CASSATQGPYEQYF.

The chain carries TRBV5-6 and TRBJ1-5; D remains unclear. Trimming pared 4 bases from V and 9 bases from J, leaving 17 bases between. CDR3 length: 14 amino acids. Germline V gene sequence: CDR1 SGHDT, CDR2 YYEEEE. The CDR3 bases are TGTGCCAGCAGCAGGGTTGGACGGGATGGGCCCCAGCATTTT. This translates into CASSRVGRDGPQHF.

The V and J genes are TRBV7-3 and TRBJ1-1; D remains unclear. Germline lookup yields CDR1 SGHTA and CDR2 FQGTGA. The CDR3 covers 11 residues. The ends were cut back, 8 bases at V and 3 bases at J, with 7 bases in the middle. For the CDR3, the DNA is TGTGCCAGCGTGGCGGACACTGAAGCTTTCTTT. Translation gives CASVADTEAFF.

This chain's CDR3 is CASSYRDAESSYEQYF. Here the CDR3 DNA reads TGTGCCAGCAGTTACCGGGACGCCGAAAGCTCCTACGAGCAGTACTTC. J is TRBJ2-7 and V is TRBV28; D may match TRBD1 or TRBD2 (5 bases each). Germline CDR1 and CDR2: MDHEN and SYDVKM. Between the trimmed V and J ends, which lost 4 bases and 0 bases, there was a span of 16 bases. This CDR3 region has 16 residues. Variable domain in full (rest from reference TRBV28 and TRBJ2-7): DVKVTQSSRYLVKRTGEKVFLECVQDMDHENMFWYRQDPGLGLRLIYFSYDVKMKEKGDIPEGYSVSREKKERFSLILESASTNQTSMYLCASSYRDAESSYEQYFGPGTRLTVT.

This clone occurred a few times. The CDR3 reads CASGGYSSYNEQFF. CDR3 coding DNA: TGTGCCAGTGGCGGTTATAGCTCCTACAATGAGCAGTTCTTC. The chain has TRBV6-1 and TRBJ2-1; no reliable D call. This CDR3 comprises 14 residues. V lost 9 bases and J lost 0, with 12 bases in between. Germline loops: CDR1 MNHNS, CDR2 SASEGT.

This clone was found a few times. The CDR3 bases are TGCGCCAGCAGCCAAGGTGGCTGGGGCGAAAAACTGTTTTTT. This sequence encodes CASSQGGWGEKLFF. The chain combines TRBV4-3 with TRBJ1-4, with a weak D call TRBD1 (5 bases). The CDR3 loop spans 14 amino acids. The germline V gene encodes CDR1 LGHNA and CDR2 YSLEER. With 1 base removed from V and 8 bases from J, the gap between germline ends came to 11 bases.